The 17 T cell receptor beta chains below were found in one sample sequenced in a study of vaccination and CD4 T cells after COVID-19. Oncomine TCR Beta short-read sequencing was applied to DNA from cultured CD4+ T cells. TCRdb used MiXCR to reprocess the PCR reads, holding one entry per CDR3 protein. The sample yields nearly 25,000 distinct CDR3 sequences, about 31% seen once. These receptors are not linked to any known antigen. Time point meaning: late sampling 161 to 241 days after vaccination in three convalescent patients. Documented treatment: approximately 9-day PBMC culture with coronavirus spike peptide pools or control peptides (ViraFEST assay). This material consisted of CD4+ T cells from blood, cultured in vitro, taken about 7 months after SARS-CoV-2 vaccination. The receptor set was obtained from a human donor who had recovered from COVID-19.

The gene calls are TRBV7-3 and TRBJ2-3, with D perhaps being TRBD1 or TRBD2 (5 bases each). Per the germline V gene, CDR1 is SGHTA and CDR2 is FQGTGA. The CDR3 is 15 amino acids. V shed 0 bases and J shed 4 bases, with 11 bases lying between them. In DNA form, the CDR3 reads TGTGCCAGCAGCTTAACATCCCAGGGAGCAGATACGCAGTATTTT. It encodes CASSLTSQGADTQYF.

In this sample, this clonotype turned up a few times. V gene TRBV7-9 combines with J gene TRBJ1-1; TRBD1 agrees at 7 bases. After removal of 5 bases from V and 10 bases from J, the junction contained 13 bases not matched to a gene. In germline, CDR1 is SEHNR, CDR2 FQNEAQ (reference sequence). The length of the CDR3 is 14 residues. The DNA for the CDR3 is TGTGCCAGCAGCCCCCGGACAGGCCCGTTTGGAGCTTTCTTT. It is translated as CASSPRTGPFGAFF.

The chain's CDR3 is CASSTRQGGETQYF. DNA of the CDR3: TGTGCCAGCAGTACAAGACAGGGAGGGGAGACCCAGTACTTC. The chain combines TRBV27 with TRBJ2-5; D tentatively fits TRBD1 or TRBD2 (7 bases each). Germline CDR1 reads MNHEY; CDR2 reads SMNVEV (reference sequence). The V end was cut by 5 bases, the J end by 5 bases, with 15 bases between. The CDR3 runs 14 residues.

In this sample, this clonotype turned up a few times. The CDR3 sequence is CASSLVWGEDTQYF. The CDR3 region has the DNA TGTGCCAGCAGCTTAGTTTGGGGGGAAGATACGCAGTATTTT. The rearrangement joins TRBV7-2 to TRBJ2-3, with a tentative D call TRBD2 (6 bases). Germline V gene data show CDR1 as SGHTA and CDR2 as FQGNSA. This CDR3 region has 14 residues. Trimming stripped 1 base from V and 5 bases from J, with 10 bases between.

The CDR3 bases are TGTGCCAGCAGTGAAGAGCGGGGGCTTGACAATGAGCAGTTCTTC. It codes for CASSEERGLDNEQFF. The chain couples TRBV6-1 to TRBJ2-1; 8 bases line up with TRBD2. Germline V gives CDR1 MNHNS, CDR2 SASEGT. J gave up 5 bases and V 1 base, and 4 bases lay outside the gene matches. The CDR3 totals 15 residues.

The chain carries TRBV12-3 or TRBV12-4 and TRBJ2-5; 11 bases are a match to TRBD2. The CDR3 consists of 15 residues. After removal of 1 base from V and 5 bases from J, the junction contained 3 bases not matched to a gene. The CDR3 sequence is CASSLGTSGSETQYF. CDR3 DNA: TGTGCCAGCAGTTTAGGAACTAGCGGGAGTGAGACCCAGTACTTC.

The chain's CDR3 is CSAETSGAYNEQFF. The CDR3 bases are TGCAGTGCTGAGACTAGCGGGGCCTACAATGAGCAGTTCTTC. V usage is TRBV20-1 and J usage is TRBJ2-1; 11 bases are shared with TRBD2. J lost 2 bases, V lost 5 bases, and 2 bases had no gene match. The CDR3 has 14 residues. Germline CDR1 reads DFQATT; CDR2 reads SNEGSKA (reference sequence).

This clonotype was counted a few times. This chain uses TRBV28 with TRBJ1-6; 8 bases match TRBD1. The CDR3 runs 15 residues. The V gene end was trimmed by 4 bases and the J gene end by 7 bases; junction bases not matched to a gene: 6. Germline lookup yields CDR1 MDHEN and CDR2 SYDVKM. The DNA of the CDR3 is TGTGCCAGCAGTTACCAGGACAGGGAGAATTCACCCCTCCACTTT. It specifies CASSYQDRENSPLHF.

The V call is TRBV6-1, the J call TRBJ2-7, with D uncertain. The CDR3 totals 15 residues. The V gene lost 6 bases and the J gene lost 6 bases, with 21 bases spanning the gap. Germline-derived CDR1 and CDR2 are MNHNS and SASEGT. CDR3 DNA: TGTGCCAGCAGGTCTCCCTACGTCCCAAAGGGCGAGCAGTACTTC. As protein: CASRSPYVPKGEQYF.

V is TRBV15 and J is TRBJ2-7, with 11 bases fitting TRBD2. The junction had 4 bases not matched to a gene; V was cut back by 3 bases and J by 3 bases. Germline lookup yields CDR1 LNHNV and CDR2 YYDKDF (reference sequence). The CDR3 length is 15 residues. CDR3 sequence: CATSSPTSGSYEQYF. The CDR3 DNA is TGTGCCACCAGCAGTCCTACTAGCGGGAGCTACGAGCAGTACTTC. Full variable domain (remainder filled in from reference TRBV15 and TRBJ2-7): DAMVIQNPRYQVTQFGKPVTLSCSQTLNHNVMYWYQQKSSQAPKLLFHYYDKDFNNEADTPDNFQSRRPNTSFCFLDIRSPGLGDTAMYLCATSSPTSGSYEQYFGPGTRLTVT.

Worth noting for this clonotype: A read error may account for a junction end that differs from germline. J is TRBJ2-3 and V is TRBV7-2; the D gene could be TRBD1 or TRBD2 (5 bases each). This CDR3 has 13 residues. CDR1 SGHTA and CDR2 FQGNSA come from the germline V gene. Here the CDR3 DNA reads TGTGCCAGCGGCTTAGCCGAAAGGGACGCGCAGTATTTT. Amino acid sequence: CASGLAERDAQYF. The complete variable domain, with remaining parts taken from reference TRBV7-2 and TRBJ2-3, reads GAGVSQSPSNKVTEKGKDVELRCDPISGHTALYWYRQSLGQGLEFLIYFQGNSAPDKSGLPSDRFSAERTGGSVSTLTIQRTQQEDSAVYLCASGLAERDAQYFGPGTRLTVL.

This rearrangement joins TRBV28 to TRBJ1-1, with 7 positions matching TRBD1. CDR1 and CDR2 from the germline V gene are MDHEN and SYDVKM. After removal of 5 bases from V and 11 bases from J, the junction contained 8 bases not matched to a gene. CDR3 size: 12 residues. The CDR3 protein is CASSLEGTVAFF. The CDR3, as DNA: TGTGCCAGCAGTCTCGAGGGGACAGTGGCTTTCTTT. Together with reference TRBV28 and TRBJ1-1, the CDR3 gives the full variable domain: DVKVTQSSRYLVKRTGEKVFLECVQDMDHENMFWYRQDPGLGLRLIYFSYDVKMKEKGDIPEGYSVSREKKERFSLILESASTNQTSMYLCASSLEGTVAFFGQGTRLTVV.

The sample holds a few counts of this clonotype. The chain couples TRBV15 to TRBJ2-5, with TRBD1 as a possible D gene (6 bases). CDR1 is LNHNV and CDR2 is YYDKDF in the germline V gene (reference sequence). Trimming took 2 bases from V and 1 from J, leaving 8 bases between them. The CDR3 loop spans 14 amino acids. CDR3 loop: CATSRRTVQETQYF. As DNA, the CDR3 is TGTGCCACCAGCAGACGGACAGTCCAAGAGACCCAGTACTTC. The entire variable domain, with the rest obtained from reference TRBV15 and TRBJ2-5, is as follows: DAMVIQNPRYQVTQFGKPVTLSCSQTLNHNVMYWYQQKSSQAPKLLFHYYDKDFNNEADTPDNFQSRRPNTSFCFLDIRSPGLGDTAMYLCATSRRTVQETQYFGPGTRLLVL.

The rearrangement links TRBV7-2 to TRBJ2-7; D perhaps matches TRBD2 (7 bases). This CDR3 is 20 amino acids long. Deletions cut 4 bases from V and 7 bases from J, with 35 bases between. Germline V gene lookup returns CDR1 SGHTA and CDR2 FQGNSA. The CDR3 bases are TGTGCCAGCAGCTCACGGGGGGCGCAGGGACTCGGACCCTATGAAAGAGAGCAGTACTTC. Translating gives CASSSRGAQGLGPYEREQYF. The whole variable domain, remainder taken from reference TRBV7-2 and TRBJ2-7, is GAGVSQSPSNKVTEKGKDVELRCDPISGHTALYWYRQSLGQGLEFLIYFQGNSAPDKSGLPSDRFSAERTGGSVSTLTIQRTQQEDSAVYLCASSSRGAQGLGPYEREQYFGPGTRLTVT.

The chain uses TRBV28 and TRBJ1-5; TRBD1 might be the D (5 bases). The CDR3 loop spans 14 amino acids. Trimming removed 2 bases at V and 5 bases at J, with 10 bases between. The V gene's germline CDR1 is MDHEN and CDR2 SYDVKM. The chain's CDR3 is CASSLRDPHQPQHF. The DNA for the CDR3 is TGTGCCAGCAGTTTAAGGGACCCCCATCAGCCCCAGCATTTT. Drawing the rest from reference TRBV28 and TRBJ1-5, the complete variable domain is DVKVTQSSRYLVKRTGEKVFLECVQDMDHENMFWYRQDPGLGLRLIYFSYDVKMKEKGDIPEGYSVSREKKERFSLILESASTNQTSMYLCASSLRDPHQPQHFGDGTRLSIL.

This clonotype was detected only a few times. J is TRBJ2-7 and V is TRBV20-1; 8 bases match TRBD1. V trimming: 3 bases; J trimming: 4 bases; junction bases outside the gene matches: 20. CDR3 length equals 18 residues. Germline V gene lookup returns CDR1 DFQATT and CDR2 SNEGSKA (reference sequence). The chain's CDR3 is CSARDFIGAGGATYEQYF. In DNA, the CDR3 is TGCAGTGCTAGGGACTTCATCGGGGCAGGGGGCGCGACGTACGAGCAGTACTTC.

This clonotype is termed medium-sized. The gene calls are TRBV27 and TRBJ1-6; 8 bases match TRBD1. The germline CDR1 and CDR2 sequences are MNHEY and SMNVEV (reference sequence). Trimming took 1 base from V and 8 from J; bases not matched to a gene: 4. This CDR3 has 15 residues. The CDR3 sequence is CASSLYRGKDSPLHF. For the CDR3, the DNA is TGTGCCAGCAGTTTATACAGGGGGAAGGATTCACCCCTCCACTTT.